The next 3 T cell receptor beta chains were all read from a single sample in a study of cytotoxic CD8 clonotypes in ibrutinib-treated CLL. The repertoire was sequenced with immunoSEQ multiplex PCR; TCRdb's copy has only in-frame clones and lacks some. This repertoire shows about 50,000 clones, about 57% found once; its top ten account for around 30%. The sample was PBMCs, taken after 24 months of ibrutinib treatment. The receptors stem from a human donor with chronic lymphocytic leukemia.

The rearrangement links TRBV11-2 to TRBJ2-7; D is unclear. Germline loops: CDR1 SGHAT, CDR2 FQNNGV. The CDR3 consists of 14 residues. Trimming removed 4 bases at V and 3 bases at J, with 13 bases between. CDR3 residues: CASSSSAQVYEQYF. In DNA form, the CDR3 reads TGTGCCAGCAGCTCGTCGGCGCAGGTCTACGAGCAGTACTTC.

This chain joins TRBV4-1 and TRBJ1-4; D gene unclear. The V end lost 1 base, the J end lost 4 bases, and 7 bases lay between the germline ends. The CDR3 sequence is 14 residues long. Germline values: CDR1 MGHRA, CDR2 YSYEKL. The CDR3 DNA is TGCGCCAGCAGCCAAGGCCCGATTAATGAAAAACTGTTTTTT. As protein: CASSQGPINEKLFF.

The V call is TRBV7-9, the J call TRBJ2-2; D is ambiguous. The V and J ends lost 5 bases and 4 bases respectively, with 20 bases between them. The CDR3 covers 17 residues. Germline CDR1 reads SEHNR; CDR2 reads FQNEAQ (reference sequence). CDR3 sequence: CASSHSGSMPITGELFF. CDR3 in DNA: TGTGCCAGCAGCCATTCCGGCTCAATGCCCATCACCGGGGAGCTGTTTTTT.